This is a list of T cell receptor beta chains from one sample in a study of OX40 agonist ivuxolimab in advanced cancers. This table comes from immunoSEQ multiplex PCR, and its TCRdb copy is limited to in-frame clones, with some not included. The sample has tens of thousands of clones; 80% to 90% are singletons. The sample here was CD4+ or CD8+ T cells sorted from blood, taken in a trial of the OX40 agonist ivuxolimab. All receptors derive from an adult with an advanced solid tumor such as melanoma, head and neck, liver or kidney cancer. Both conserved end residues are part of each CDR3. The order of the fields is D gene, J gene, clone size, V gene, CDR3 length, CDR3 protein, CDR3 DNA. A D gene is named only where the DNA matches it firmly. The size of a clone is reported for some rows only, either as once, few or many, or as a class for expanded clones.

. TRBJ2-1 . TRBV4-1 14 CASRQGPLYNEQFF TGCGCCAGCAGACAAGGCCCTCTCTACAATGAGCAGTTCTTC
. TRBJ2-7 . TRBV28 13 CASSGLEVWEQYF TGTGCCAGCAGTGGCCTAGAGGTGTGGGAGCAGTACTTC
. TRBJ2-7 . TRBV19 14 CASSSWGSSYEQYF TGTGCCAGTAGTAGCTGGGGGAGCTCCTACGAGCAGTACTTC
. TRBJ2-7 . TRBV15 14 CATSRDRGSYEQYF TGTGCCACCAGCAGAGACAGGGGTTCCTACGAGCAGTACTTC
. TRBJ1-6 . TRBV15 17 CATSPSPRGWDNSPLHF TGTGCCACCAGCCCCTCCCCAAGGGGGTGGGATAATTCACCCCTCCACTTT
. TRBJ1-2 . TRBV29-1 13 CSVVSPSNYGYTF TGCAGCGTTGTTTCTCCGAGTAACTATGGCTACACCTTC
TRBD1 TRBJ2-3 . TRBV11-2 15 CASSLDRGWSDTQYF TGTGCCAGCAGCTTGGACAGGGGGTGGTCAGATACGCAGTATTTT
. TRBJ1-1 . TRBV9 14 CASSSRGEGTEAFF TGTGCCAGCAGCTCCCGGGGGGAGGGGACTGAAGCTTTCTTT
TRBD1 TRBJ2-3 . TRBV6-5 15 CASSRGTGGPDTQYF TGTGCCAGCTCTCGGGGGACAGGGGGCCCAGATACGCAGTATTTT
. TRBJ2-2 . TRBV9 16 CASSVGVRGATGELFF TGTGCCAGCAGCGTAGGGGTTAGAGGGGCCACCGGGGAGCTGTTTTTT
. TRBJ1-2 . TRBV9 12 CASSVVGYGYTF TGTGCCAGCAGCGTAGTTGGCTATGGCTACACCTTC
TRBD1 TRBJ2-3 . TRBV7-6 16 CASSFPRGHSPDTQYF TGTGCCAGCAGCTTCCCCAGGGGGCACAGTCCAGATACGCAGTATTTT
. TRBJ2-3 few TRBV9 15 CASSSWDSATDTQYF TGTGCCAGCAGCTCGTGGGATAGTGCGACAGATACGCAGTATTTT
. TRBJ2-5 once TRBV5-1 13 CASGGQTQETQYF TGCGCCAGCGGAGGACAAACTCAAGAGACCCAGTACTTC
. TRBJ2-5 . TRBV6-5 14 CASSLTTAQETQYF TGTGCCAGCAGTCTTACGACAGCCCAAGAGACCCAGTACTTC
TRBD1 TRBJ2-7 . TRBV13 16 CASSFQGQGAGDEQYF TGTGCCAGCAGCTTCCAGGGACAGGGGGCAGGTGACGAGCAGTACTTC
. TRBJ2-7 once TRBV9 15 CASSPAGSDTYEQYF TGTGCCAGCAGCCCCGCAGGGAGCGATACCTACGAGCAGTACTTC
TRBD2 TRBJ2-7 . TRBV27 13 CASKAGGSYEQYF TGTGCCAGCAAAGCGGGAGGGTCCTACGAGCAGTACTTC